This TCR beta chain appears in the sequencing data of a study of Graves' ophthalmopathy and Graves' hyperthyroidism. Findings of the study overall: As the model predicted ophthalmopathy progression, it achieved a sensitivity of 70.59% and a specificity of 72.22%.

RNA transcripts served as template for amplifying TCR beta CDR3 sequences. HTBI-primed first-round RT-PCR preceded second-round multiplex PCR. TCRdb itself ran the multiplex PCR reads through MiXCR, one entry per CDR3 protein. The data contain hundreds of thousands of distinct CDR3 sequences, about 21% of them singletons. Note on this clonotype: Its specificity is unknown.

By definition, stable hyperthyroidism involved no ophthalmopathy within 18 months of follow-up. From germline, CDR1 is DFQATT and CDR2 SNEGSKA (reference sequence). With V trimmed by 5 bases and J by 3 bases, 7 bases remained unmatched. The CDR3 is 13 residues long. This sequence was found in a woman between 18 and 29 years old with stable Graves' hyperthyroidism. Material: peripheral blood. This chain uses TRBV20-1 with TRBJ2-7, with 7 bases matching TRBD2. CDR3 nucleotides: TGCAGTGCTTTTAGCGGGCCTAACTACGAGCAGTACTTC. Translated, it gives CSAFSGPNYEQYF.